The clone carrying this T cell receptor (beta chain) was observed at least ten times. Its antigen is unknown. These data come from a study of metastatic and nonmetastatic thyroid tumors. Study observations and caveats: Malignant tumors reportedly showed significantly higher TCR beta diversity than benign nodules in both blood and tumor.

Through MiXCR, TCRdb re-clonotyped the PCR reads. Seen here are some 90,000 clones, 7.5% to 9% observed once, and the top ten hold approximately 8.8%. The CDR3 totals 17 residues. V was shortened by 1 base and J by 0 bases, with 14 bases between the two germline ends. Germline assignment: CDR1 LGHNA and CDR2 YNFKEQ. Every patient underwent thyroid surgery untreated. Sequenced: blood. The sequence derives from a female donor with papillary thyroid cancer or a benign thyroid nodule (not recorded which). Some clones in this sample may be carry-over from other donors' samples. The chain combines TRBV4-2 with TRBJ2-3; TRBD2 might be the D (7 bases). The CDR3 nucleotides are TGTGCCAGCAGCCAAGGAGGGGGGGCCGGTAGCACAGATACGCAGTATTTT. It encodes CASSQGGGAGSTDTQYF.